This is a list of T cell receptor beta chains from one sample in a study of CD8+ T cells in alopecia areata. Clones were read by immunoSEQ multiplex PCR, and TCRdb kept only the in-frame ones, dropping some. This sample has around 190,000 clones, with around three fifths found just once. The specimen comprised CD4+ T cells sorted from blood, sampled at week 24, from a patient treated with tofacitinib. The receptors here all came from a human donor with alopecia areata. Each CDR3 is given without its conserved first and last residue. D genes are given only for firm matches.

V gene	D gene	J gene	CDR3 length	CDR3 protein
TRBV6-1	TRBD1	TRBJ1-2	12	ATSGWDRALGYT
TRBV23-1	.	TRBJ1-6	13	ASSQSEGYRSPLH
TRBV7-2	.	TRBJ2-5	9	ASSYEETQY
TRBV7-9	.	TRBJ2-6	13	ASSFTGAGANVLT
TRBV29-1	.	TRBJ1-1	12	SGAYTLMNTEAF
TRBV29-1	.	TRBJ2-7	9	SVGLDYEQY
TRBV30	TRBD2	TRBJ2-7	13	AWSVWASGKDEQY
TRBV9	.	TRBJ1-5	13	ASSLDEGFSQPQH
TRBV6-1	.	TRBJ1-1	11	ASSNQGTQEAF
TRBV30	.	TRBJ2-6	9	ATAGANVLT
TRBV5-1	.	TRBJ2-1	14	ASSWTPGHLNNEQF
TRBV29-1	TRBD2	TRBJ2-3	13	SVETSGVTTDTQY
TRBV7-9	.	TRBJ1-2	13	ASSPGGAKEYGYT
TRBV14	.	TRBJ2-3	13	ASSAGEWSLDTQY
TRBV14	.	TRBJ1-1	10	ASSQEASPAF
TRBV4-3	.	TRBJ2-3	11	ASSPEDGDTQY
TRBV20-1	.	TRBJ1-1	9	RCDRQTEAF
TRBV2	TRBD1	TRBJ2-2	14	ASSVDRVYDTGELF
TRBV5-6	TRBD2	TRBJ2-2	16	ASSSGISGTTNTGELF
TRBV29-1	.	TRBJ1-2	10	SVGIGSSGYT
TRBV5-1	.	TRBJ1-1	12	ASSLTGTNTEAF
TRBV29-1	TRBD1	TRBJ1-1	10	SADRGQTEAF
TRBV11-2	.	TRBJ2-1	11	ASRVIPGNEQF
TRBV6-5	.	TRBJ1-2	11	ASRPGENYGYT
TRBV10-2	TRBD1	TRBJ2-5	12	ASSEGTVGETQY
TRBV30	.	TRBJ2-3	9	AWSVGDTQY
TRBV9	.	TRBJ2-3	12	ASSVAQHTDTQY
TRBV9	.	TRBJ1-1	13	ASSVGTALNTEAF
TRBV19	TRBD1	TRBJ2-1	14	ASNLGGTGGIYEQF
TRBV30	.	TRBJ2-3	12	AWSVAGYTDTQY
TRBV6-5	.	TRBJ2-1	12	ASSYSFQVNEQF
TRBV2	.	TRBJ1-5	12	ASGRDGSNQPQH
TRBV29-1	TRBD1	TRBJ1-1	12	SGDPTGLNTEAF
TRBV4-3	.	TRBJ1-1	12	ASSQVRGTIEAF
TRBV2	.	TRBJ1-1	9	ASSERGEAF
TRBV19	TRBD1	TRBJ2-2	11	ASSTQGAGELF
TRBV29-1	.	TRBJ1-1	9	SVQTGLGAF
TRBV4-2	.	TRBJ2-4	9	ASSTENIQY
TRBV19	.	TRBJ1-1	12	ASRWAAPNTEAF
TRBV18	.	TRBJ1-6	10	ASSMTDSPLH
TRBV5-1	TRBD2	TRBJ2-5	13	ASSPGTSGQETQY
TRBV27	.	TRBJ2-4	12	ASRGELAKNIQY
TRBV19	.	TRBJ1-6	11	ASSPIGNSPLH
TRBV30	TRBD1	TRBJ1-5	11	AWAPGGDQPQH
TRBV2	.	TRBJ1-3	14	ASSERAGFSGNTIY
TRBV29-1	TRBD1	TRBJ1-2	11	SVEAGGAYGYT
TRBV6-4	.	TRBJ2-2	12	ASRIDRNTGELF
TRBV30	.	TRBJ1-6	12	AWSPGQYNSPLH
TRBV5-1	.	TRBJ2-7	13	ASREGTISSYEQY
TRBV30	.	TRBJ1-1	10	AWSGMNTEAF
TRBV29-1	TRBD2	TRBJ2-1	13	SSKRLAGGQGEQF